This T cell receptor (beta chain) was profiled in a study of blood T cell repertoires in COVID-19. Study-level background: Italy, Spain and the United States were the sources of the convalescent and acute COVID-19 samples.

Deletions cut 4 bases from V and 5 bases from J, with 3 bases between. Germline V CDR1 and CDR2: MNHNY, SVGAGI (reference sequence). The CDR3 spans 11 residues. Original analysis: Reference gene primer amplification in the assay estimated nucleated cell counts. Method: immunoSEQ multiplex PCR; TCRdb's copy keeps in-frame clones and lacks some. V, J and clone size derive from that table, while D and trimming were established from the DNA sequence. The sample holds tens of thousands of clones, just under 85% seen once. This clonotype was obtained from a human donor with acute or convalescent COVID-19. The donor label of this sample is uncertain. The V and J genes are TRBV6-6 and TRBJ1-5; D not resolved. The sample taken for sequencing was peripheral blood. The chain's CDR3 is CASSFDQPQHF. The CDR3, as DNA: TGTGCCAGCAGTTTCGATCAGCCCCAGCATTTT.